Listed here are 7 T cell receptor beta chains from one sample, sequenced in a study of cytomegalovirus exposure and HLA in healthy donors (dated by TCRdb to about 2017). Libraries were prepared through the immunoSEQ multiplex PCR assay. For the multiplex PCR, a mixture combining 60 forward primers for TCR Vbeta segments and 13 reverse primers for TCR Jbeta segments was used. Entries here come from immuneACCESS through TCRdb and include only in-frame sequences with V and J called. Some clones fail to appear in such tables; in the studies checked, an unresolved V gene covers under half of the shortfall, and the cause of the remainder is unknown. This sample comprises about 110,000 clones, more than 65% of them detected only once. 5% to 7.5% of the sample is in the top ten clones. The sample comprised PBMCs. The receptors shown here come from a man younger than 45 in good health and CMV-seropositive.

The chain recombines TRBV2 with TRBJ1-5; 7 nucleotides agree with TRBD1. This CDR3 has 15 residues. V lost 6 bases to trimming and J lost 4 bases; unmatched junction nucleotides: 9. In germline, CDR1 is SNHLY, CDR2 FYNNEI. CDR3 residues: CASSRDSRANQPQHF. DNA for the CDR3: TGTGCCAGCAGCCGGGACAGCCGGGCAAATCAGCCCCAGCATTTT. The whole variable domain, filled in from reference TRBV2 and TRBJ1-5, reads EPEVTQTPSHQVTQMGQEVILRCVPISNHLYFYWYRQILGQKVEFLVSFYNNEISEKSEIFDDQFSVERPDGSNFTLKIRSTKLEDSAMYFCASSRDSRANQPQHFGDGTRLSIL.

The chain couples TRBV2 to TRBJ2-7; 8 nucleotides align to TRBD2. The germline gives CDR1 SNHLY, CDR2 FYNNEI. Trimming removed 4 bases from V and 2 bases from J; junction bases left unmatched: 7. The CDR3 consists of 15 residues. CDR3 DNA sequence: TGTGCCAGCAGTGCATCAAGCGGGGGAACCTACGAGCAGTACTTC. Translating it yields CASSASSGGTYEQYF.

CDR3 in amino acids: CASSGRRVGANVLTF. The CDR3, as DNA: TGTGCCAGCAGTGGTCGACGGGTTGGGGCCAACGTCCTGACTTTC. The chain is built from TRBV2 and TRBJ2-6, with D unclear. The CDR3 runs 15 residues. Trimming removed 4 bases at V and 3 bases at J, with 10 bases between. The germline V gene has CDR1 SNHLY and CDR2 FYNNEI.

The chain carries TRBV5-1 and TRBJ2-5; 9 bases are shared with TRBD1. The J segment lost 1 base and the V segment lost 0 bases, leaving 1 base of the junction unmatched. Per germline, CDR1 SGHRS and CDR2 YFSETQ. The CDR3 runs to 15 residues. The CDR3 bases are TGCGCCAGCAGCTTGGGGGGACAGGGCCAAGAGACCCAGTACTTC. Amino acids: CASSLGGQGQETQYF.

This chain links TRBV5-1 with TRBJ2-7, with 9 bases identical to TRBD1. CDR3 length: 16 amino acids. Losses at the gene ends were 3 bases for V and 1 base for J; bases not matched to a gene: 8. Germline CDR1 and CDR2: SGHRS and YFSETQ. The CDR3, as DNA: TGCGCCAGCAGCTCAGGACAGGGGAGGAGATCCTACGAGCAGTACTTC. Protein product: CASSSGQGRRSYEQYF.

This clone was observed once. V and J are TRBV27 and TRBJ1-5; TRBD1 aligns across 7 bases. V shed 5 bases and J 1 base; nucleotides not matched to a gene: 11. CDR3 length: 17 amino acids. In germline, CDR1 is MNHEY, CDR2 SMNVEV (reference sequence). The CDR3 coding sequence is TGTGCCAGCAGTGACAGGGCTCGCCATGGGAGCAATCAGCCCCAGCATTTT. It specifies CASSDRARHGSNQPQHF.

This rearrangement joins TRBV9 to TRBJ2-6; a weak D match, TRBD2 (6 bases). Germline loops: CDR1 SGDLS, CDR2 YYNGEE. The V end was cut by 1 base, the J end by 0 bases, with 14 bases between. The CDR3 loop spans 18 amino acids. Here the CDR3 reads CASSVNYGGYSGANVLTF. Here the CDR3 DNA reads TGTGCCAGCAGCGTAAATTACGGGGGTTACTCTGGGGCCAACGTCCTGACTTTC. The whole variable domain, filled in from reference TRBV9 and TRBJ2-6, reads DSGVTQTPKHLITATGQRVTLRCSPRSGDLSVYWYQQSLDQGLQFLIQYYNGEERAKGNILERFSAQQFPDLHSELNLSSLELGDSALYFCASSVNYGGYSGANVLTFGAGSRLTVL.